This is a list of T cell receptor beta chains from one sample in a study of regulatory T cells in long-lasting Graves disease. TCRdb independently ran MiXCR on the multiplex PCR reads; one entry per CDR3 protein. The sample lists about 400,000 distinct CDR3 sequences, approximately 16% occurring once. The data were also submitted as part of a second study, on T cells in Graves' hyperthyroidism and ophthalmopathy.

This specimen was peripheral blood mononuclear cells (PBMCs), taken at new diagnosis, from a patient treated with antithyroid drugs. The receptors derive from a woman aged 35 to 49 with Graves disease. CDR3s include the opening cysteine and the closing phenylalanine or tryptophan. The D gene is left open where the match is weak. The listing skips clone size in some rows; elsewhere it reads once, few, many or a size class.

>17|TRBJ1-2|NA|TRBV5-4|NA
CASSFGRGVGSVGGYTF
TGTGCCAGCAGCTTCGGCCGTGGCGTGGGGTCCGTGGGTGGCTACACCTTC
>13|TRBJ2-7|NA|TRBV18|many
CASSPRDLEEQYF
TGTGCCAGCTCGCCCCGGGATCTAGAAGAGCAGTACTTC
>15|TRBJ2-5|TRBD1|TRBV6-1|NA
CASTRGQGPQETQYF
TGTGCCAGCACGAGGGGACAGGGGCCCCAAGAGACCCAGTACTTC
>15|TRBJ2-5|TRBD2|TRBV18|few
CASSPPGLAMETQYF
TGTGCCAGCTCACCGCCGGGACTAGCGATGGAGACCCAGTACTTC
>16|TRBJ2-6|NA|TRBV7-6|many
CASSLVPPSGANVLTF
TGTGCCAGCAGCTTAGTCCCTCCCTCTGGGGCCAACGTCCTGACTTTC
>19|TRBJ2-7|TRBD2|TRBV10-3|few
CAISESAAGTSGRPYEQYF
TGTGCCATCAGTGAGTCAGCCGCCGGGACTAGCGGGAGGCCCTACGAGCAGTACTTC
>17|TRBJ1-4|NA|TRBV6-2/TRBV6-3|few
CASSSHLEGATNEKLFF
TGTGCCAGCAGTTCCCACCTCGAGGGGGCAACTAATGAAAAACTGTTTTTT
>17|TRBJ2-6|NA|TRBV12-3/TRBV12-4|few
CASSLGTQGSGANVLTF
TGTGCCAGCAGTTTAGGGACACAGGGCTCTGGGGCCAACGTCCTGACTTTC
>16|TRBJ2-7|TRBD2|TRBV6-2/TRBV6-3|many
CASSYSMTSGPYEQYF
TGTGCCAGCAGTTACTCGATGACTAGCGGTCCCTACGAGCAGTACTTC
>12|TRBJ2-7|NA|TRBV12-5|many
CASGLDPLEQYF
TGTGCTAGTGGTCTGGACCCCCTCGAGCAGTACTTC
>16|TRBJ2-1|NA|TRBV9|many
CASSVGVGQIYNEQFF
TGTGCCAGCAGCGTGGGGGTTGGACAGATCTACAATGAGCAGTTCTTC
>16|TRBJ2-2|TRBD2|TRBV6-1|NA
CASRSSGTRYAGELFF
TGTGCCAGCAGGTCTAGCGGGACCCGTTACGCCGGGGAGCTGTTTTTT
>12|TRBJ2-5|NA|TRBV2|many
CASRPSPETQYF
TGTGCCAGCAGGCCCTCTCCCGAGACCCAGTACTTC
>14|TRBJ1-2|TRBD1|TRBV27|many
CASSSGTGLYGYTF
TGTGCCAGCAGTTCCGGGACAGGTCTTTATGGCTACACCTTC
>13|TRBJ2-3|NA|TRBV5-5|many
CASSTHPTDTQYF
TGTGCCAGCAGCACTCATCCCACAGATACGCAGTATTTT
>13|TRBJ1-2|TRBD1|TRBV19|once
CATTWDRKSGYTF
TGTGCCACAACTTGGGACAGGAAAAGTGGCTACACCTTC
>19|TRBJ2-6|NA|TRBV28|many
CASSLDPGHLLSGANVLTF
TGTGCCAGCAGTTTAGACCCGGGACACCTTCTCTCTGGGGCCAACGTCCTGACTTTC
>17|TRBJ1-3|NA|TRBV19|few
CASVPGTPVVSGNTIYF
TGTGCCAGTGTGCCCGGGACCCCAGTTGTCTCTGGAAACACCATATATTTT
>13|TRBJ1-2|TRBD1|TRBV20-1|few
CSAELDRRDGYTF
TGCAGTGCTGAGTTGGACAGGCGAGATGGCTACACCTTC
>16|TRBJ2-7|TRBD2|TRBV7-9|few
CASSGGTSGRLYEQYF
TGTGCCAGCAGCGGCGGGACTAGCGGGAGGTTATACGAGCAGTACTTC
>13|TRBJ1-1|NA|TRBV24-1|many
CATSQTGGTEAFF
TGTGCCACCAGCCAAACCGGGGGGACTGAAGCTTTCTTT
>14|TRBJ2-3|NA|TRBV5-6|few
CASSLEAWADTQYF
TGTGCCAGCAGCTTGGAAGCTTGGGCAGATACGCAGTATTTT
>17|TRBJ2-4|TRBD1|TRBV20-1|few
CSAREEAGQGIKNIQYF
TGCAGTGCTAGAGAGGAGGCGGGACAGGGGATTAAAAACATTCAGTACTTC
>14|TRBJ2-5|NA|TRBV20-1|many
CSATEGGPGETQYF
TGCAGTGCCACCGAGGGGGGGCCTGGGGAGACCCAGTACTTC
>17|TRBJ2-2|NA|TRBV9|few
CASSLPTGQPNTGELFF
TGTGCCAGCAGCCTCCCAACGGGACAACCCAACACCGGGGAGCTGTTTTTT
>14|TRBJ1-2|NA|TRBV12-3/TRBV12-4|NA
CASTLPGTHYGYTF
TGTGCCAGCACCCTCCCCGGGACCCACTATGGCTACACCTTC
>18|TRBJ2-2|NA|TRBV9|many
CASSVVSSTSANTGELFF
TGTGCCAGCAGCGTAGTAAGTTCGACCTCTGCGAACACCGGGGAGCTGTTTTTT
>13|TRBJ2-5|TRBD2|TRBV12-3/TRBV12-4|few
CASRLGLAETQYF
TGTGCCAGCAGATTGGGACTAGCAGAGACCCAGTACTTC
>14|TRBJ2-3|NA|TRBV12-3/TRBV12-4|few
CASSSTGSADTQYF
TGTGCCAGCAGCTCTACGGGTTCAGCAGATACGCAGTATTTT
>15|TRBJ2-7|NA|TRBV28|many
CASSLSGTVDGGQYF
TGTGCCAGCAGTTTATCCGGGACCGTGGACGGGGGGCAGTACTTC
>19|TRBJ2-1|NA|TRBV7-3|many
CASSLKVRLPLGAYNEQFF
TGTGCCAGCAGCTTAAAGGTCCGACTACCCCTCGGAGCCTACAATGAGCAGTTCTTC
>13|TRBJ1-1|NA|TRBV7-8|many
CASSLTLNTEAFF
TGTGCCAGCAGCTTAACCTTGAACACTGAAGCTTTCTTT
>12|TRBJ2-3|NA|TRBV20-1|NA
CSAQGGTDTQYF
TGCAGTGCACAGGGTGGCACAGATACGCAGTATTTT
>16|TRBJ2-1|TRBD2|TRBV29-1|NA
CSVELPTSRSYNEQFF
TGCAGCGTTGAATTACCGACTAGCCGCTCCTACAATGAGCAGTTCTTC
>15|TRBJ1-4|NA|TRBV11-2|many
CASSRSAQREEKLFF
TGTGCCAGCAGCCGCTCGGCCCAACGGGAAGAAAAACTGTTTTTT
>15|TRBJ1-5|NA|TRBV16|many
CASSQGLGTGQPQHF
TGTGCCAGCAGCCAGGGTCTAGGGACCGGGCAGCCCCAGCATTTT
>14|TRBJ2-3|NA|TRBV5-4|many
CASGLGQHTDTQYF
TGTGCCAGCGGCTTGGGACAACACACAGATACGCAGTATTTT
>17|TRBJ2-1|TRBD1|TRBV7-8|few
CASSPRGHRGVYNEQFF
TGTGCCAGCAGCCCAAGGGGGCACAGGGGGGTATACAATGAGCAGTTCTTC
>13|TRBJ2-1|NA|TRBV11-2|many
CASSLAFLNEQFF
TGTGCCAGCAGCTTAGCCTTTTTAAATGAGCAGTTCTTC
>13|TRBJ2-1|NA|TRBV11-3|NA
CASSFSLDGEQFF
TGTGCCAGCAGCTTCAGCCTAGATGGTGAGCAGTTCTTC
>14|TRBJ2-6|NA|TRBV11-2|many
CASSPHSGANVLTF
TGTGCCAGCAGCCCCCACTCTGGGGCCAACGTCCTGACTTTC
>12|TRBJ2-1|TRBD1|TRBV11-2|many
CASSPTGDRELF
TGTGCCAGCAGCCCAACCGGGGACAGGGAGCTCTTC
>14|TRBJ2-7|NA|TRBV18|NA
CASSSGTDDYEQYF
TGTGCCAGCTCCTCCGGGACGGACGACTACGAGCAGTACTTC
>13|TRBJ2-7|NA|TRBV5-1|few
CASSLMADYEQYF
TGCGCCAGCAGCTTGATGGCAGACTACGAGCAGTACTTC
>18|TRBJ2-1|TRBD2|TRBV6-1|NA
CASSEALAGGPFRAQQFF
TGTGCCAGCAGTGAAGCGCTAGCGGGAGGGCCTTTTAGGGCGCAGCAGTTCTTC
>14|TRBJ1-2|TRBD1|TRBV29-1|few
CSVGHRGRVYGYTF
TGCAGCGTTGGACACAGGGGCCGAGTCTATGGCTACACCTTC
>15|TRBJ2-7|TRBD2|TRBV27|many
CASSPNSGSLYEQYF
TGTGCCAGCAGTCCAAATAGCGGGAGCCTCTACGAGCAGTACTTC
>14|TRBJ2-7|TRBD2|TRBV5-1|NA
CASSLQATSDEQYF
TGCGCCAGCAGCCTACAAGCGACTAGCGACGAGCAGTACTTC
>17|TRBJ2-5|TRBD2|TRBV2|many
CASSELLAGGDGETQYF
TGTGCCAGCAGTGAACTGCTAGCGGGAGGAGATGGAGAGACCCAGTACTTC
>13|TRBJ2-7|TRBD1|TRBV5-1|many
CASSWTGASEQYF
TGCGCCAGCAGCTGGACAGGGGCTAGCGAGCAGTACTTC
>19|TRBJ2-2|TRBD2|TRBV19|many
CASSITALTLASNTGELFF
TGTGCCAGTAGTATCACAGCTCTGACACTAGCGAGCAACACCGGGGAGCTGTTTTTT
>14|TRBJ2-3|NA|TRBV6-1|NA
CASIFRGRTDTQYF
TGTGCCAGCATTTTCCGGGGGCGCACAGATACGCAGTATTTT
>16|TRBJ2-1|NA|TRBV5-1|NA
CASSTYRVGSYNEQFF
TGCGCCAGCAGCACATACAGGGTGGGGTCCTACAATGAGCAGTTCTTC
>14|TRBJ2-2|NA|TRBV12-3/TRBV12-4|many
CASSMGLNSGELFF
TGTGCCAGCAGCATGGGACTCAACTCCGGGGAGCTGTTTTTT